The source of this T cell receptor (beta chain) is a study of T cell changes during pregnancy in multiple sclerosis. This CDR3 has 14 amino acids. Germline CDR1 SGHVS, CDR2 FQNEAQ. Trimming took 1 base from V and 5 from J; bases not matched to a gene: 1. A note on this clone: The same CDR3 is also encoded by other DNA sequences in this sample.

Some clones are missing from TCRdb's copy, which holds only in-frame ones; the method was immunoSEQ multiplex PCR. The sample carries tens of thousands of clones, around 90% recorded once. This specimen was peripheral blood, taken before pregnancy. The genes are TRBV7-8 and TRBJ1-2, with TRBD1 matching over 10 bases. The TCR originated in a female donor with multiple sclerosis, enrolled in a pregnancy study. This chain's CDR3 is CASSLGDRGYGYTF. The CDR3 nucleotides are TGTGCCAGCAGCTTAGGGGACAGGGGATATGGCTACACCTTC.